The 3 T cell receptor beta chains below were found in one sample sequenced in a study of cytomegalovirus exposure and HLA in healthy donors. PCR employed 60 Vbeta and 13 Jbeta primers. This table comes from immunoSEQ multiplex PCR, and its TCRdb copy is limited to in-frame clones, with some not included. The profile shows over 70,000 clones, under 80% of them singletons. The specimen was PBMCs. The receptors here all came from a man between 25 and 39 years old in good health and CMV-seropositive.

This clone has more than one count but fewer than ten. CDR3 bases: TGTGCCAGCAGCTTAAGCAGGTTCGCTGGAAACACCATATATTTT. It yields the protein CASSLSRFAGNTIYF. The rearrangement links TRBV7-6 to TRBJ1-3; unclear D gene. The CDR3 spans 15 residues. V lost 2 bases and J 2 bases, leaving 10 bases between the germline ends. Germline V lookup: CDR1 SGHVS, CDR2 FNYEAQ.

This clone was picked up one time. The chain is built from TRBV28 and TRBJ1-4; TRBD1 matches 7 bases. CDR1 MDHEN and CDR2 SYDVKM come from the germline V gene. The CDR3 runs to 14 residues. The ends lost 5 bases at V and 2 bases at J; junction bases unmatched: 2. CDR3 coding DNA: TGTGCCAGCAGTCTGACAGGGACTAATGAAAAACTGTTTTTT. It specifies CASSLTGTNEKLFF.

The V and J genes are TRBV7-9 and TRBJ2-1, with TRBD1 matching 8 bases. From germline, CDR1 is SEHNR and CDR2 FQNEAQ (reference sequence). V dropped 5 bases and J dropped 0; count of bases not matched to a gene: 3. The CDR3 covers 15 residues. CDR3 protein: CASSPQGASYNEQFF. DNA of the CDR3: TGTGCCAGCAGCCCCCAGGGGGCCTCCTACAATGAGCAGTTCTTC. Complete variable domain (other parts from reference TRBV7-9 and TRBJ2-1): DTGVSQNPRHKITKRGQNVTFRCDPISEHNRLYWYRQTLGQGPEFLTYFQNEAQLEKSRLLSDRFSAERPKGSFSTLEIQRTEQGDSAMYLCASSPQGASYNEQFFGPGTRLTVL.